This T cell receptor beta chain appears in the sequencing data of a study of T cells in localized non-small cell lung cancer. This clone was detected once. Its cognate antigen is unknown. The repertoire was sequenced with immunoSEQ multiplex PCR; TCRdb's copy has only in-frame clones and lacks some. The data show approximately 46,000 clones, around 86% seen once. Findings and limits, study-wide: When the top 100 tumor clones were examined, a median 57 of them also appeared in the adjacent lung, which was paired and uninvolved.

Trimming took off 6 bases at V and 4 bases at J, with 15 bases between the two ends. CDR3 length: 14 residues. Germline V gene lookup returns CDR1 MNHEY and CDR2 SVGAGI. V usage is TRBV6-5 and J usage is TRBJ1-1; tentatively, D is TRBD1 (5 bases). This material consisted of peripheral blood mononuclear cells, taken before any cancer treatment. The origin of this receptor is a man aged 40 to 70 with stage III lung adenocarcinoma. CDR3 nucleotide sequence: TGTGCCAGCAGCCTCTTTGTGGGGCCCACTGAAGCTTTCTTT. Translating it yields CASSLFVGPTEAFF.